This T cell receptor (beta chain) was found in a study of brain T cells in children with intractable seizures. Study observations and caveats: HCMV serostatus was not known, and viral specificity came from CDR3 similarity only. Each case's top public CDR3 resembled known HCMV, EBV or influenza A CDR3s. Pre- and post-surgery blood differed in depth, so pre-surgery absences may be undersampling.

For this clone: Its specificity is not known.

Generated by immunoSEQ multiplex PCR, the TCRdb table keeps only in-frame clones and is missing some. This table has approximately 3,900 clones, around two thirds appearing once. The sequenced cases were selected for having the highest brain T cell transcript signatures. At least one anti-epileptic drug was given before surgery. There are 14 residues in the CDR3. V was shortened by 3 bases and J by 0 bases, with 8 bases between the two germline ends. Germline CDR1 is SGHNT and CDR2 is YENEEA. The receptor comes from a girl aged 2-9 years with Rasmussen encephalitis and intractable seizures. The V gene is TRBV11-3, the J gene TRBJ2-5; possibly TRBD2 for D (6 bases). Sequenced material: resected brain tissue, taken at surgery. For the CDR3, the DNA is TGTGCCAGCAGCTTTCGCGGGGACCAAGAGACCCAGTACTTC. This gives the protein CASSFRGDQETQYF.